A selection of T cell receptor beta chains follows, all from one sample in a study of cytomegalovirus exposure and HLA in healthy donors. Data came from immunoSEQ multiplex PCR; TCRdb stores just in-frame clones and leaves some out. The profile shows approximately 100,000 clones, approximately 70% of them singletons. The sequenced sample consisted of PBMCs. These TCRs come from a man in his forties in good health and CMV-seronegative. CDR3s include the opening cysteine and the closing phenylalanine or tryptophan. The D gene is left open where the match is weak. The size of a clone is reported for some rows only, either as once, few or many, or as a class for expanded clones.

clone_size	v_call	d_call	j_call	cdr3_aa	cdr3_nt
NA	TRBV5-1	NA	TRBJ2-7	CASSLVQVGEQYF	TGCGCCAGCAGCTTGGTACAGGTGGGAGAGCAGTACTTC
NA	TRBV5-4	TRBD1	TRBJ1-4	CASSPRGSTNEKLFF	TGTGCCAGCAGCCCCAGGGGGTCTACTAATGAAAAACTGTTTTTT
NA	TRBV4-1	TRBD1	TRBJ2-7	CASSQDVTGGGEQYF	TGCGCCAGCAGCCAAGATGTGACAGGGGGTGGCGAGCAGTACTTC
NA	TRBV7-9	NA	TRBJ2-2	CASSLGTANTGELFF	TGTGCCAGCAGCTTAGGAACAGCGAACACCGGGGAGCTGTTTTTT
few	TRBV6-1	NA	TRBJ1-2	CASSVQSTVRNGYTF	TGTGCCAGCAGTGTTCAGTCGACAGTCCGAAATGGCTACACCTTC
NA	TRBV7-9	NA	TRBJ1-4	CASSLVGRMAGEKLFF	TGTGCCAGCAGCTTAGTAGGACGGATGGCGGGCGAAAAACTGTTTTTT
few	TRBV19	NA	TRBJ2-7	CASSPNTYEQYF	TGTGCCAGTAGTCCAAACACGTACGAGCAGTACTTC
NA	TRBV7-3	TRBD2	TRBJ2-1	CASSKTSGGAGHNEQFF	TGTGCCAGCAGCAAAACTAGCGGGGGGGCCGGGCACAATGAGCAGTTCTTC
NA	TRBV28	TRBD2	TRBJ2-1	CASSTSGVSYNEQFF	TGTGCCAGCAGCACTAGCGGGGTCTCCTACAATGAGCAGTTCTTC
few	TRBV28	NA	TRBJ2-1	CASSLNPNRFSYNEQFF	TGTGCCAGCAGCCTCAACCCTAACAGGTTCTCCTACAATGAGCAGTTCTTC
NA	TRBV15	NA	TRBJ2-6	CATSRDVSVIGEAGANVLTF	TGTGCCACCAGCAGAGATGTTTCTGTGATCGGAGAGGCTGGGGCCAACGTCCTGACTTTC
NA	TRBV28	NA	TRBJ2-1	CASTKGGGEQFF	TGTGCCAGCACCAAAGGGGGTGGTGAGCAGTTCTTC
NA	TRBV6-1	TRBD1	TRBJ2-3	CASSGQGVEDTQYF	TGTGCCAGCAGTGGACAGGGGGTTGAAGATACGCAGTATTTT
NA	TRBV4-3	NA	TRBJ2-1	CASSQDSSAYNEQFF	TGCGCCAGCAGCCAAGACTCCTCTGCCTACAATGAGCAGTTCTTC
NA	TRBV18	NA	TRBJ1-2	CASSPQDSPNYGYTF	TGTGCCAGCTCACCCCAGGACAGTCCTAACTATGGCTACACCTTC
few	TRBV19	NA	TRBJ1-1	CASSLPSEHTEAFF	TGTGCCAGTAGTCTTCCATCCGAGCACACTGAAGCTTTCTTT
NA	TRBV6-1	TRBD2	TRBJ2-3	CASTQRGGSTDTQYF	TGTGCCAGCACCCAGCGGGGGGGGTCAACAGATACGCAGTATTTT
NA	TRBV7-5	NA	TRBJ1-1	CARSHPGRGGKAEAFF	TGTGCCAGAAGCCATCCCGGAAGGGGGGGGAAAGCTGAAGCTTTCTTT
once	TRBV6-5	TRBD1	TRBJ1-6	CASSTETGGYSPLHF	TGTGCCAGCAGTACGGAGACAGGGGGATATTCACCCCTCCACTTT
NA	TRBV27	NA	TRBJ1-1	CASSWGVNTEAFF	TGTGCCAGCAGTTGGGGGGTGAACACTGAAGCTTTCTTT
NA	TRBV19	NA	TRBJ1-2	CASTNSRLDRANYGYTF	TGTGCCAGTACTAACTCCCGCCTCGACAGAGCTAACTATGGCTACACCTTC